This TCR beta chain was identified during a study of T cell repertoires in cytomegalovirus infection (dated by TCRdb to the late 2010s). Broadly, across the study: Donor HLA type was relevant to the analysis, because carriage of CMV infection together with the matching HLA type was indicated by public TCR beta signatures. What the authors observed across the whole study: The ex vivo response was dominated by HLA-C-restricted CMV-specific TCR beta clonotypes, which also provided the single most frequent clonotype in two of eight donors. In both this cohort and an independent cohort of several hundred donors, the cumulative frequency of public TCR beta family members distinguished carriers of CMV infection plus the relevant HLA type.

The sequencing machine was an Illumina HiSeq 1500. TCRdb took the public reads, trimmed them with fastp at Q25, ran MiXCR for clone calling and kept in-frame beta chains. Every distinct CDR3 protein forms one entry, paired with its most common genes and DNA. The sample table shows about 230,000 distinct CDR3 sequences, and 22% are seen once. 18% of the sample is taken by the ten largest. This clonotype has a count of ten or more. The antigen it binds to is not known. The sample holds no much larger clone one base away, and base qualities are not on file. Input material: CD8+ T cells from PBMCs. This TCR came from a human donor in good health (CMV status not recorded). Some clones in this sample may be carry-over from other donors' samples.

The CDR3 corresponds to CASGLDPRENTGELFF. The DNA is TGTGCTAGTGGTTTGGACCCCAGGGAAAACACCGGGGAGCTGTTTTTT. This sequence uses TRBV12-5 and TRBJ2-2; 5 matching bases give a weak D call of TRBD1. The CDR3 runs 16 residues from the cysteine to the phenylalanine. Of the read, only the CDR3 DNA is kept; its 48 bases are in frame from base 1. V is cut by 1 base and J by 2 bases, and the space between the germline ends is 11 bases. Via the germline V gene, CDR1 is LGHNT and CDR2 FRNRAP.